The 11 T cell receptor beta chains in this list originate from one sample, sequenced in a study of T cells in Graves' hyperthyroidism and ophthalmopathy. Authors of the study amplified TCR beta CDR3 regions from RNA transcripts. Initially, a first-round RT-PCR of the TCR CDR3 employed the HTBI primer set. From the multiplex PCR reads, TCRdb called clonotypes with MiXCR, one entry per CDR3 protein. The sample contains approximately 300,000 distinct CDR3 sequences, about a sixth of which appear only once. Material for sequencing was blood. The receptors here all came from a woman aged 55-70 years with Graves' ophthalmopathy.

This rearrangement joins TRBV7-9 to TRBJ1-4, with a weak D call TRBD1 (5 bases). Trimming took 5 bases from V and 8 from J, leaving 21 bases between them. The CDR3 is 16 residues long. The germline V gene encodes CDR1 SEHNR and CDR2 FQNEAQ (reference sequence). The CDR3 loop is CASSPRARGAGEKLFF. The CDR3 DNA reads as TGTGCCAGCAGCCCTCGGGCCAGAGGGGCGGGGGAAAAACTGTTTTTT.

This clonotype was recorded at least ten times. Here the CDR3 reads CASSPRGSYGYTF. The CDR3, as DNA: TGTGCCAGCAGTCCCAGGGGATCCTATGGCTACACCTTC. The rearrangement uses TRBV2 and TRBJ1-2, with D possibly matching TRBD1 (6 bases). This CDR3 has 13 amino acids. V was pared by 5 bases and J by 4 bases, with 11 bases between. From germline, CDR1 is SNHLY and CDR2 FYNNEI.

This clonotype was seen only a few times. The CDR3 loop reads CASSSTVSGELFF. The DNA for the CDR3 is TGTGCCAGCAGCTCGACAGTTTCCGGGGAGCTGTTTTTT. V is TRBV7-6 and J is TRBJ2-2, with TRBD1 as a possible D gene (5 bases). Germline-derived CDR1 and CDR2 are SGHVS and FNYEAQ. This CDR3 spans 13 amino acids. Trimming pared 4 bases from V and 6 bases from J, leaving 9 bases between.

This clonotype came up many times. The chain uses TRBV7-2 and TRBJ2-1, with 13 bases identical to TRBD2. V shed 4 bases, J shed 8 bases, and the junction held 2 bases outside the gene matches. This CDR3 comprises 14 residues. Germline CDR1 is SGHTA and CDR2 is FQGNSA. The CDR3 here is CASSWTSGSYEQFF. The DNA of the CDR3 is TGTGCCAGCAGCTGGACTAGCGGGAGCTATGAGCAGTTCTTC.

The V and J genes are TRBV6-5 and TRBJ1-1; no clear D gene. V was shortened by 0 bases and J by 6 bases, with 8 bases between the two germline ends. Germline V lookup: CDR1 MNHEY, CDR2 SVGAGI. The CDR3 is 13 residues long. The CDR3 spells CASSYSTVAEAFF. The DNA for the CDR3 is TGTGCCAGCAGTTACTCGACGGTGGCTGAAGCTTTCTTT.

This clonotype was detected many times. The rearrangement uses TRBV18 and TRBJ2-7; unclear D gene. Germline CDR1 KGHSH, CDR2 LQKENI. The CDR3 covers 13 residues. V was trimmed by 6 bases and J by 3 bases, leaving 12 bases between them. The CDR3 region is CASSRIENYEQYF. CDR3 in DNA: TGTGCCAGCTCTCGGATAGAAAACTACGAGCAGTACTTC. The full variable domain, with the rest looked up from reference TRBV18 and TRBJ2-7, is NAGVMQNPRHLVRRRGQEARLRCSPMKGHSHVYWYRQLPEEGLKFMVYLQKENIIDESGMPKERFSAEFPKEGPSILRIQQVVRGDSAAYFCASSRIENYEQYFGPGTRLTVT.

This clonotype has a handful of counts. The chain has TRBV28 and TRBJ2-2, with D perhaps TRBD2 (5 bases). Per germline, CDR1 MDHEN and CDR2 SYDVKM. V lost 6 bases and J 4 bases, leaving 12 bases between the germline ends. The CDR3 is 14 amino acids. CDR3: CASRRGSSTGELFF. The CDR3 DNA follows: TGTGCCAGCAGGAGAGGGAGTTCCACCGGGGAGCTGTTTTTT.

The chain carries TRBV20-1 and TRBJ1-5; TRBD1 matches 7 bases. Germline V gene sequence: CDR1 DFQATT, CDR2 SNEGSKA (reference sequence). V dropped 2 bases and J dropped 4; count of bases not matched to a gene: 5. The CDR3 is 14 residues long. Here the CDR3 DNA reads TGCAGTGCTAGAACCAGACAGGGAAATCAGCCCCAGCATTTT. This codes for CSARTRQGNQPQHF.

The sample holds many counts of this clonotype. The rearrangement joins TRBV9 to TRBJ2-3; D not certain. The CDR3 is 15 amino acids. Germline lookup yields CDR1 SGDLS and CDR2 YYNGEE. V dropped 0 bases and J dropped 6 bases, with 14 bases sitting between them. This CDR3 is CASSVVPRLGDTQYF. The CDR3, as DNA: TGTGCCAGCAGCGTAGTTCCCCGGCTAGGTGATACGCAGTATTTT.

J is TRBJ2-7 and V is TRBV7-9; D possibly corresponds to TRBD1 (5 bases). The end of the DNA aligns better with TRBJ2-1, so the J call may be wrong. The CDR3 runs to 13 residues. Germline V gene lookup returns CDR1 SEHNR and CDR2 FQNEAQ (reference sequence). The CDR3: CASSLTVRYEQFF. The CDR3 DNA reads as TGTGCCAGCAGCCTGACAGTTCGCTACGAGCAGTTCTTC.

This clonotype was detected only a few times. This chain uses TRBV6-1 with TRBJ2-1, with a tentative D call TRBD2 (5 bases). The CDR3 sequence is 11 residues long. Germline V gene data show CDR1 as MNHNS and CDR2 as SASEGT. V was trimmed by 8 bases and J by 10 bases, leaving 12 bases between them. The CDR3 DNA reads TGTGCCAGCCAAGGGAGTAGCGAGCAGTTCTTC. Residues: CASQGSSEQFF.